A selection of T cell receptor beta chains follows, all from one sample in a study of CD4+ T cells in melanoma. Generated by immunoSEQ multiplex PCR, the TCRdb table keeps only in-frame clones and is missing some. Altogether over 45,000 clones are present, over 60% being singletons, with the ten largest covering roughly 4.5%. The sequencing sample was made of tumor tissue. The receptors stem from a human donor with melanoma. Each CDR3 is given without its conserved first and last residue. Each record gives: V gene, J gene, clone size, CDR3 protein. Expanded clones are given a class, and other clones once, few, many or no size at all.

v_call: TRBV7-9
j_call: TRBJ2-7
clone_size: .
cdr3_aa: ASSLDGTGSSYEQY

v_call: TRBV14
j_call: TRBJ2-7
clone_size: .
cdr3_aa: ASSRRDRNYEQY

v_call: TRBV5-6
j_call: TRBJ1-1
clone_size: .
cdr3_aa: ASSFQGNTEAF

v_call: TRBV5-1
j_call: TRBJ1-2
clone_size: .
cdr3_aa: ASSWDSTGLRGYT

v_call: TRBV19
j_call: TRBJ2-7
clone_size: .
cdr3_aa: ASSQLGTGTYEQY

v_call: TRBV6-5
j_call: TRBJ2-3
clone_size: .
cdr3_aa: ASSYIRGQGDTQY

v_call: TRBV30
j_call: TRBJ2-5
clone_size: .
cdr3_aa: AWSWGRTSQETQY

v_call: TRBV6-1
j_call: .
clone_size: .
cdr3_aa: ASSELASGNEQY

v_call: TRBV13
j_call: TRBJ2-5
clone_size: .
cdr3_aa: ASSLLDGQETQY

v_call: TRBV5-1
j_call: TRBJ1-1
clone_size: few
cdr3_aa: ASSIGTGEAF

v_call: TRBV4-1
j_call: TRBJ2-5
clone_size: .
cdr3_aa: ASSQVTSVETQY

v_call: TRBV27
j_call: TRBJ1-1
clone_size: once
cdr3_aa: ASSSTEWTEAF

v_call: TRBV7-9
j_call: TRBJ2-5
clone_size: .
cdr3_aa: ASQGGRETQY

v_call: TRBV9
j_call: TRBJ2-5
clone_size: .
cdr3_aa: ASSPRGSQETQY

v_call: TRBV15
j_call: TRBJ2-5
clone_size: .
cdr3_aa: ATSIRGAGMYQETQY

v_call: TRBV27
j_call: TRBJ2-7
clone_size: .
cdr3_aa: ASRLTGGNEQY

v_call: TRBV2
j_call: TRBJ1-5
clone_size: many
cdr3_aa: ASSEHGDRRQNQPQH

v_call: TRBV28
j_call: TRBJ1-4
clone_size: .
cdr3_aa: ASSLSRGGEKLF

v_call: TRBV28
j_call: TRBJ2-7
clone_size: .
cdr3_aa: ASSTQGREQY

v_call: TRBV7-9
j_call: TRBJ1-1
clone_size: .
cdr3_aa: ASSLDRGRTEAF

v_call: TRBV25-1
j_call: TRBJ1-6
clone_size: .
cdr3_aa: ASSEEGGRSPLH

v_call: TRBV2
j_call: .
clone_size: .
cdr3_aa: ASSVLQAYEQY